Shown below are 29 T cell receptor beta chains from a single sample sequenced in a study of cytomegalovirus exposure and HLA in healthy donors. Primers included in the PCR were 60 Vbeta and 13 Jbeta primers. Generated by immunoSEQ multiplex PCR, the TCRdb table keeps only in-frame clones and is missing some. Counted here are about 140,000 clones, approximately 80% occurring once; the ten biggest clones make up 1% to 1.5%. Specimen: PBMCs. The receptors were sampled from a male donor in good health and CMV-seropositive.

This chain uses TRBV6-5 with TRBJ2-7; 7 bases agree with TRBD1. The CDR3 loop spans 14 amino acids. Trimming cost V 6 bases and J 5 bases; bases outside gene matches: 10. From germline, CDR1 is MNHEY and CDR2 SVGAGI. CDR3 sequence reads: CASRSRDSLDEQYF. The CDR3 region has the DNA TGTGCCAGCAGGAGCCGGGACAGCCTGGACGAGCAGTACTTC.

The gene calls are TRBV4-2 and TRBJ2-7, with TRBD1 as a possible D gene (5 bases). The CDR3 runs 16 residues. CDR1 is LGHNA, CDR2 YNFKEQ, per germline. Trimming stripped 2 bases from V and 0 bases from J, with 14 bases between. The CDR3 reads CASSQWPGISSYEQYF. The CDR3 region has the DNA TGTGCCAGCAGCCAATGGCCAGGGATCAGCTCCTACGAGCAGTACTTC.

The CDR3 DNA reads as TGTGCCAGTAGTATAGAGTACAGGGGCACAGATACGCAGTATTTT. It codes for CASSIEYRGTDTQYF. This chain uses TRBV19 with TRBJ2-3; a weak D match, TRBD1 (6 bases). CDR3 length equals 15 residues. V was cut by 0 bases and J by 1 base, with 8 bases left in between. Germline V gene data show CDR1 as LNHDA and CDR2 as SQIVND (reference sequence).

The J gene is TRBJ1-5, the V gene TRBV19, with 8 bases aligning to TRBD1. Germline lookup yields CDR1 LNHDA and CDR2 SQIVND (reference sequence). The V and J ends lost 1 base and 4 bases, in that order; junction bases with no gene match: 3. The CDR3 is 15 residues long. Written as DNA, the CDR3 is TGTGCCAGTAGTATAGGGACAGGGCTGAATCAGCCCCAGCATTTT. This gives the protein CASSIGTGLNQPQHF.

The V call is TRBV9, the J call TRBJ2-5; unclear D gene. V lost 4 bases to trimming and J lost 5 bases, with 12 bases between them. The germline V gene encodes CDR1 SGDLS and CDR2 YYNGEE. The CDR3 has 13 amino acids. The CDR3 loop reads CASSPNPRETQYF. The CDR3 region has the DNA TGTGCCAGCAGCCCCAACCCCCGGGAGACCCAGTACTTC.

The V and J genes are TRBV28 and TRBJ2-5; a weak D match, TRBD2 (6 bases). This CDR3 has 13 amino acids. The germline V gene has CDR1 MDHEN and CDR2 SYDVKM. The V gene lost 4 bases and the J gene lost 5 bases, with 11 bases spanning the gap. CDR3 amino acids: CASSYRGRETQYF. The CDR3 DNA sequence: TGTGCCAGCAGTTACCGGGGGAGGGAGACCCAGTACTTC.

This chain uses TRBV4-3 with TRBJ2-2; D is undetermined. Germline V CDR1 and CDR2: LGHNA, YSLEER. Trimming removed 0 bases from V and 1 base from J, with 9 bases in between. The length of the CDR3 is 16 residues. The CDR3 sequence is CASSQEVPGNTGELFF. The CDR3 bases are TGCGCCAGCAGCCAAGAAGTCCCAGGGAACACCGGGGAGCTGTTTTTT.

V gene TRBV25-1 combines with J gene TRBJ1-1; D uncertain. The germline gives CDR1 MGHDK, CDR2 SYGVNS. CDR3 size: 18 residues. With 2 bases removed from V and 1 base from J, the gap between germline ends came to 20 bases. CDR3 loop: CASSETARWETENTEAFF. CDR3 sequence (DNA): TGTGCCAGCAGTGAAACAGCACGGTGGGAGACGGAGAACACTGAAGCTTTCTTT.

The V gene is TRBV5-1, the J gene TRBJ2-2; a weak D match, TRBD1 (6 bases). V gave up 7 bases and J gave up 0 bases, with 16 bases separating them. The CDR3 length is 16 residues. Germline V lookup: CDR1 SGHRS, CDR2 YFSETQ. CDR3 residues: CASGPGTPANTGELFF. CDR3 sequence (DNA): TGCGCCAGCGGACCCGGGACACCAGCGAACACCGGGGAGCTGTTTTTT.

V is TRBV2 and J is TRBJ2-4, with 8 positions matching TRBD2. This CDR3 contains 15 residues. Trimming removed 4 bases from V and 6 bases from J; junction bases left unmatched: 8. Germline CDR1 reads SNHLY; CDR2 reads FYNNEI. The CDR3 sequence: CASSGRSGSPNIQYF. The CDR3 nucleotides are TGTGCCAGCAGTGGTCGGAGCGGGAGCCCAAACATTCAGTACTTC.

This clone was detected once. This sequence joins TRBV4-1 and TRBJ1-2, with no clear D. CDR3 size: 15 residues. Deletions cut 0 bases from V and 4 bases from J, with 12 bases between. Germline CDR1 is MGHRA and CDR2 is YSYEKL. In DNA, the CDR3 is TGCGCCAGCAGCCAAGACGAGGGCCTAGGCTATGGCTACACCTTC. It encodes CASSQDEGLGYGYTF.

This clone was seen a single time. The gene calls are TRBV12-2 and TRBJ2-7; TRBD1, the D gene given by the table, was not confirmed from the DNA. TRBV12-2 is a known pseudogene. This CDR3 is built from 16 residues. The CDR3 nucleotides read TGTGCAAGTCGCTTAGGGACAGGGGCCTACTCCTACGAGCAGTACTTC. Its translation: CASRLGTGAYSYEQYF.

This chain connects TRBV9 to TRBJ2-5; D is uncertain. Germline CDR1 reads SGDLS; CDR2 reads YYNGEE. Trimming removed 2 bases from V and 2 bases from J, with 7 bases in between. The length of the CDR3 is 13 residues. CDR3 sequence (DNA): TGTGCCAGCAGCGTTAGCTCGCAAGAGACCCAGTACTTC. Its protein is CASSVSSQETQYF. The full variable domain, rest sourced from reference TRBV9 and TRBJ2-5, is DSGVTQTPKHLITATGQRVTLRCSPRSGDLSVYWYQQSLDQGLQFLIQYYNGEERAKGNILERFSAQQFPDLHSELNLSSLELGDSALYFCASSVSSQETQYFGPGTRLLVL.

This clone was seen a handful of times. The chain joins TRBV27 to TRBJ2-3; 7 bases line up with TRBD1. V lost 1 base, J lost 4 bases, and 5 bases stayed unmatched. The CDR3 is made up of 15 amino acids. Germline V gene data show CDR1 as MNHEY and CDR2 as SMNVEV (reference sequence). The CDR3 loop is CASSLWQGVSDTQYF. In nucleotides, the CDR3 is TGTGCCAGCAGTTTATGGCAGGGGGTTTCAGATACGCAGTATTTT.

The chain joins TRBV27 to TRBJ1-5, with D hard to call. Trimming removed 6 bases at V and 1 base at J, with 10 bases between. CDR3 length: 14 amino acids. Germline CDR1 reads MNHEY; CDR2 reads SMNVEV (reference sequence). CDR3 residues: CASRRSGSNQPQHF. CDR3 coding DNA: TGTGCCAGCAGGCGGTCGGGGAGCAATCAGCCCCAGCATTTT.

CDR3 residues: CASSQEGQGASGANVLTF. CDR3 DNA: TGCGCCAGCAGCCAAGAGGGACAGGGGGCTTCTGGGGCCAACGTCCTGACTTTC. The J gene is TRBJ2-6, the V gene TRBV4-1; 12 positions match TRBD1. The CDR3 has 18 amino acids. Germline-derived CDR1 and CDR2 are MGHRA and YSYEKL. Germline trimming cut 0 bases from V and 1 base from J; bases unmatched to any gene: 1.

This clone was detected only a few times. In the same sample, other DNA sequences code for this CDR3. This chain links TRBV27 with TRBJ1-5; TRBD1 matches at 8 bases. The germline V gene has CDR1 MNHEY and CDR2 SMNVEV (reference sequence). CDR3 length: 13 amino acids. V shed 3 bases, J shed 6 bases, and the junction held 1 base outside the gene matches. The CDR3: CASSLQGAQPQHF. The CDR3 DNA follows: TGTGCCAGCAGTTTGCAGGGGGCTCAGCCCCAGCATTTT.

This rearrangement joins TRBV6-6 to TRBJ2-7; TRBD1 might be the D (6 bases). V was shortened by 6 bases and J by 2 bases, with 17 bases between the two germline ends. Germline V gene sequence: CDR1 MNHNY, CDR2 SVGAGI (reference sequence). This CDR3 has 15 amino acids. Here the CDR3 reads CASRNTQGTTYEQYF. The CDR3 bases are TGTGCCAGCAGGAACACACAGGGTACGACCTACGAGCAGTACTTC.

The chain is built from TRBV11-2 and TRBJ1-1, with 8 positions matching TRBD1. V dropped 4 bases and J dropped 2; count of bases not matched to a gene: 18. The germline CDR1 and CDR2 sequences are SGHAT and FQNNGV. The CDR3 has 19 amino acids. CDR3 sequence: CASSSTLDRGVPLNTEAFF. CDR3 nucleotide sequence: TGTGCCAGCAGCTCGACCCTCGACAGGGGCGTTCCTCTTAACACTGAAGCTTTCTTT.

A few counts support this clone. This chain links TRBV6-5 with TRBJ2-7; D possibly corresponds to TRBD1 (6 bases). Germline-derived CDR1 and CDR2 are MNHEY and SVGAGI. The V and J ends lost 0 bases and 0 bases respectively, with 9 bases between them. CDR3 length equals 15 residues. This CDR3 is CASSYSQGYSYEQYF. In DNA form, the CDR3 reads TGTGCCAGCAGTTACTCACAGGGATACTCCTACGAGCAGTACTTC.

V gene TRBV6-5 combines with J gene TRBJ2-5, with TRBD2 matching over 9 bases. The germline gives CDR1 MNHEY, CDR2 SVGAGI. This CDR3 spans 16 amino acids. The V gene end was trimmed by 0 bases and the J gene end by 4 bases; junction bases not matched to a gene: 6. CDR3 sequence reads: CASSYSASGTVETQYF. CDR3 bases: TGTGCCAGCAGTTACTCCGCTAGCGGGACAGTAGAGACCCAGTACTTC.

This chain links TRBV29-1 with TRBJ2-1; D is possibly TRBD1 (5 bases). Germline CDR1 and CDR2: SQVTM and ANQGSEA. V was shortened by 6 bases and J by 7 bases, with 16 bases between the two germline ends. CDR3 size: 13 residues. This CDR3 reads CSVIGAGLNEQFF. DNA for the CDR3: TGCAGCGTAATAGGGGCCGGCCTGAATGAGCAGTTCTTC.

This clone has only one observation. The chain has TRBV30 and TRBJ2-1; D is uncertain. This CDR3 has 11 amino acids. V dropped 2 bases and J dropped 10 bases, with 9 bases sitting between them. Germline CDR1 is GTSNPN and CDR2 is SVGIG (reference sequence). CDR3 residues: CAWSLTREQFF. CDR3 in DNA: TGTGCCTGGAGTCTGACGAGGGAGCAGTTCTTC.

The chain uses TRBV18 and TRBJ1-5; possibly TRBD1 for D (6 bases). Trimming shortened V by 3 bases and J by 3 bases, and 12 bases separated the two germline ends. CDR1 and CDR2 from the germline V gene are KGHSH and LQKENI. The CDR3 totals 15 residues. The CDR3 loop reads CASSPQTGSNQPQHF. The CDR3 nucleotides are TGTGCCAGCTCACCGCAGACAGGCTCCAATCAGCCCCAGCATTTT.

This chain uses TRBV6-6 with TRBJ2-7; TRBD1 aligns across 7 bases. This CDR3 region has 15 residues. Germline CDR1 is MNHNY and CDR2 is SVGAGI (reference sequence). V lost 8 bases to trimming and J lost 1 base; unmatched junction nucleotides: 11. In nucleotides, the CDR3 is TGTGCCAGCCAAACGGGACAGCTCACTTCCTACGAGCAGTACTTC. Its protein is CASQTGQLTSYEQYF.

CDR3 in DNA: TGTGCCAGCAGCCAATACACCGGACTAGCGGGGTTCACCGGGGAGCTGTTTTTT. It specifies CASSQYTGLAGFTGELFF. This chain joins TRBV4-2 and TRBJ2-2; 12 bases are shared with TRBD2. CDR3 size: 18 residues. Losses at the gene ends were 2 bases for V and 4 bases for J; bases not matched to a gene: 8. Per the germline V gene, CDR1 is LGHNA and CDR2 is YNFKEQ.

The chain uses TRBV6-5 and TRBJ2-1; TRBD1 aligns across 7 bases. The CDR3 spans 15 residues. V lost 6 bases and J lost 1; bases outside the gene matches: 6. CDR1 and CDR2 from the germline V gene are MNHEY and SVGAGI. CDR3: CASRIQGFSYNEQFF. The CDR3 DNA reads TGTGCCAGCAGGATACAGGGGTTTTCCTACAATGAGCAGTTCTTC.

The chain is built from TRBV18 and TRBJ2-1; 13 bases map to TRBD2. Germline CDR1 is KGHSH and CDR2 is LQKENI. The CDR3 sequence is 15 residues long. The J segment lost 8 bases and the V segment lost 4 bases, leaving 5 bases of the junction unmatched. Written as DNA, the CDR3 is TGTGCCAGCTCACGGACTAGCGGGGGTAGAGATGAGCAGTTCTTC. Amino acids: CASSRTSGGRDEQFF.

The rearrangement joins TRBV4-2 to TRBJ1-3, with 7 bases identical to TRBD1. CDR3 length: 16 amino acids. CDR1 LGHNA and CDR2 YNFKEQ come from the germline V gene. V lost 2 bases, J lost 4 bases, and 8 bases stayed unmatched. The CDR3: CASSQRTGTEGNTIYF. The CDR3 coding sequence is TGTGCCAGCAGCCAAAGAACCGGGACAGAAGGAAACACCATATATTTT.